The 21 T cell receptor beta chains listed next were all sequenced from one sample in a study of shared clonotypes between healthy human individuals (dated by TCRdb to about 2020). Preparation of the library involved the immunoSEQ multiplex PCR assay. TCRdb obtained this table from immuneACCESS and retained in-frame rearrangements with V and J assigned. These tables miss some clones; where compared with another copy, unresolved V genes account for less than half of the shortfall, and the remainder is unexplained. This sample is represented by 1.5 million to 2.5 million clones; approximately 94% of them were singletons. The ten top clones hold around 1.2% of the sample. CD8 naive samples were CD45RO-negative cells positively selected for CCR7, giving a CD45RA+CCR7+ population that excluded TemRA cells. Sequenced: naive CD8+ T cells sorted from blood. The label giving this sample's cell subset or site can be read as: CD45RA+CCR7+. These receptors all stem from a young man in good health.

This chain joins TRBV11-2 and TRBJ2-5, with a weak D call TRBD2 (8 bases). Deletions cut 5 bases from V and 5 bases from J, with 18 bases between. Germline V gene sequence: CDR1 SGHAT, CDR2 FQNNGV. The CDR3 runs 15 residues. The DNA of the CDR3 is TGTGCCAGCAGCCCGGGACTAGGGGGCGACGAGACCCAGTACTTC. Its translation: CASSPGLGGDETQYF.

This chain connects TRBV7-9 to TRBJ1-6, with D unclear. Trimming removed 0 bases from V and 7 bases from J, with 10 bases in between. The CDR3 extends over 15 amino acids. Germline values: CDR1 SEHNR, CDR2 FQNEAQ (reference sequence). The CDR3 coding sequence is TGTGCCAGCAGCTTAGCGGAGGGTTACAATTCACCCCTCCACTTT. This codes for CASSLAEGYNSPLHF.

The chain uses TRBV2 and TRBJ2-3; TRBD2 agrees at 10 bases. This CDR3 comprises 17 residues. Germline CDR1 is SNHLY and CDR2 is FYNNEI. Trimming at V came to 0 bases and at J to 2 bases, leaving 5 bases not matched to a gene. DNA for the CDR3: TGTGCCAGCAGTGAAGCAGTAGCGGGGGGAACCACAGATACGCAGTATTTT. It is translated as CASSEAVAGGTTDTQYF.

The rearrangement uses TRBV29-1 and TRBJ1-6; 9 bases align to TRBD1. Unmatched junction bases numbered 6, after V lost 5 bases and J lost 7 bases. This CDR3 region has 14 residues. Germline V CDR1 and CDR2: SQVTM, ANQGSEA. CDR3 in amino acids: CSVQSGTGNSPLHF. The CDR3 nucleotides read TGCAGCGTTCAGTCCGGGACAGGGAATTCACCCCTCCACTTT.

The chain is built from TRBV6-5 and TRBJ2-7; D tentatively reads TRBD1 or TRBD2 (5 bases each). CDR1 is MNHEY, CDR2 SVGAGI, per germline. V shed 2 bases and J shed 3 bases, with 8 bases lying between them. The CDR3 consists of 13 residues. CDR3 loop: CASSYRGVYEQYF. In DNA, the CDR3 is TGTGCCAGCAGTTACAGGGGAGTCTACGAGCAGTACTTC.

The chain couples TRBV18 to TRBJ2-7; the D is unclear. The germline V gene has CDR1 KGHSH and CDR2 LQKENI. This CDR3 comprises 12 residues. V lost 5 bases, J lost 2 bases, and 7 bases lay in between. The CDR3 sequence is CASSSLPYEQYF. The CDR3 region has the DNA TGTGCCAGCTCATCTCTACCCTACGAGCAGTACTTC.

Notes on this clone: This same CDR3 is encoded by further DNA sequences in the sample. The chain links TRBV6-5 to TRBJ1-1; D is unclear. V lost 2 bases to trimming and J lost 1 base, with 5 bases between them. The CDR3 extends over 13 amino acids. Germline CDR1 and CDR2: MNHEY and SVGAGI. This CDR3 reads CASSYVANTEAFF. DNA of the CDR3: TGTGCCAGCAGTTACGTCGCGAACACTGAAGCTTTCTTT.

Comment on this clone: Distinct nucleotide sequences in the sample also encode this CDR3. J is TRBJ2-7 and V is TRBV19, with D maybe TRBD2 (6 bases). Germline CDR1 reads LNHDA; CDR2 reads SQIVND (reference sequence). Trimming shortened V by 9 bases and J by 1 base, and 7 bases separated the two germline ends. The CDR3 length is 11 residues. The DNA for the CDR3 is TGTGCCAGCGGGGGTTCCTACGAGCAGTACTTC. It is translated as CASGGSYEQYF.

CDR3 in amino acids: CASSYSNTEAFF. CDR3 bases: TGTGCCAGCAGCTACAGTAACACTGAAGCTTTCTTT. The chain uses TRBV7-2 and TRBJ1-1, with no clear D. Trimming took 4 bases from V and 2 from J, leaving 5 bases between them. CDR1 is SGHTA, CDR2 FQGNSA, per germline. The CDR3 has 12 amino acids.

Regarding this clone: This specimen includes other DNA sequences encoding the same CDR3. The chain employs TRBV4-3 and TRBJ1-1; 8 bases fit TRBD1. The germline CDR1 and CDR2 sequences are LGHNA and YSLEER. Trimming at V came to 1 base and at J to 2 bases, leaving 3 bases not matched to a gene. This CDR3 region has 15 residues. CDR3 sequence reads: CASSQGTGTNTEAFF. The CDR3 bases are TGCGCCAGCAGCCAAGGGACAGGGACCAACACTGAAGCTTTCTTT.

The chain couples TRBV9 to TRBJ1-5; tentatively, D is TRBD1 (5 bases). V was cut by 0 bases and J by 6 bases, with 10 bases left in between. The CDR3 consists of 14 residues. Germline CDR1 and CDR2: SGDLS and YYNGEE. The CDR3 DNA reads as TGTGCCAGCAGCGTAGGAGGGGAGGGTCAGCCCCAGCATTTT. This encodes CASSVGGEGQPQHF.

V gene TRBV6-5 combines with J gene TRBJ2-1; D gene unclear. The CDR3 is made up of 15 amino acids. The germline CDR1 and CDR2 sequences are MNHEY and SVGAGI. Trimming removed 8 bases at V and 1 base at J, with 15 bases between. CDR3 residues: CASYHSVDSYNEQFF. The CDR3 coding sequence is TGTGCCAGCTATCACTCGGTTGATTCCTACAATGAGCAGTTCTTC.

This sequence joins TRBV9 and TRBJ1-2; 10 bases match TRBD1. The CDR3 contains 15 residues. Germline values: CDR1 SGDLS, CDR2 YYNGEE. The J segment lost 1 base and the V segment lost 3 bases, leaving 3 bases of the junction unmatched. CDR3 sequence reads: CASSEWTGGNYGYTF. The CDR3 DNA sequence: TGTGCCAGCAGCGAATGGACAGGGGGTAACTATGGCTACACCTTC.

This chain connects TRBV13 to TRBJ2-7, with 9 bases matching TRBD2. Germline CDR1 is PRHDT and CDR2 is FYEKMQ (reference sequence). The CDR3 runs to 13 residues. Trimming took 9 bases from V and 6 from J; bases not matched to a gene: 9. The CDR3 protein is CASRAGGLREQYF. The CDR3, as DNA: TGTGCCAGTCGAGCGGGAGGACTGCGCGAGCAGTACTTC.

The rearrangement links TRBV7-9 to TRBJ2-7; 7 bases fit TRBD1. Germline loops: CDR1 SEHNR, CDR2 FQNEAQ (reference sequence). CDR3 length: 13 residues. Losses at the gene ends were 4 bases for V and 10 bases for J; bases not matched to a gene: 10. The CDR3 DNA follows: TGTGCCAGCAGCTCAGGGACAGAGATACGTCAGTACTTC. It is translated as CASSSGTEIRQYF.

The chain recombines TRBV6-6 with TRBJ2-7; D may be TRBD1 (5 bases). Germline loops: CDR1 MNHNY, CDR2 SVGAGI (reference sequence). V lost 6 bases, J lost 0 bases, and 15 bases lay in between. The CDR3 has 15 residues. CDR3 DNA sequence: TGTGCCAGCAGCCCTGGGGCTCAGCTCTCCTACGAGCAGTACTTC. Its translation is CASSPGAQLSYEQYF.

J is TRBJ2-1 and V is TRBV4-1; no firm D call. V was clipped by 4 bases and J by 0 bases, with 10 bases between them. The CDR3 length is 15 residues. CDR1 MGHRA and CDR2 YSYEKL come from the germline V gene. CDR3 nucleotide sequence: TGCGCCAGCAGCCCCGACACGAGCTCCTACAATGAGCAGTTCTTC. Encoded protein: CASSPDTSSYNEQFF.

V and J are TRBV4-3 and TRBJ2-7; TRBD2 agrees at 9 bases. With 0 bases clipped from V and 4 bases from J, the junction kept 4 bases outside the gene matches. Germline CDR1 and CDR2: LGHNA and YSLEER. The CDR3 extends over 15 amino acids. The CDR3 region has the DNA TGCGCCAGCAGCCAAGAGACTAGCGGCGGGTACGAGCAGTACTTC. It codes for CASSQETSGGYEQYF.

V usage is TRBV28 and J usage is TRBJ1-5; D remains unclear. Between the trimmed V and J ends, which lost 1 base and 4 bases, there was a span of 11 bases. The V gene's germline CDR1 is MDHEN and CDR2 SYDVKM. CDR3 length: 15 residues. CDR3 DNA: TGTGCCAGCAGTTTATTAGTAGCAGTAAATCAGCCCCAGCATTTT. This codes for CASSLLVAVNQPQHF.

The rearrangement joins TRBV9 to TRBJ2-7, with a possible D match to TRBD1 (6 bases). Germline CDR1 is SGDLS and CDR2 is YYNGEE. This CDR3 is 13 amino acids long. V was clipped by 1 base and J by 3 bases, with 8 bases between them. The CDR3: CASSVMDSYEQYF. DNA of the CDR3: TGTGCCAGCAGCGTAATGGACAGCTACGAGCAGTACTTC.

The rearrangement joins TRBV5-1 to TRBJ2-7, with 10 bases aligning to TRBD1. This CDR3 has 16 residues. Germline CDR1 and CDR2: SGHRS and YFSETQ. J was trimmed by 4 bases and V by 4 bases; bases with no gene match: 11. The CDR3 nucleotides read TGCGCCAGCAGCGCCTCCGGGACAGGGGTGGGGTACGAGCAGTACTTC. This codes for CASSASGTGVGYEQYF.